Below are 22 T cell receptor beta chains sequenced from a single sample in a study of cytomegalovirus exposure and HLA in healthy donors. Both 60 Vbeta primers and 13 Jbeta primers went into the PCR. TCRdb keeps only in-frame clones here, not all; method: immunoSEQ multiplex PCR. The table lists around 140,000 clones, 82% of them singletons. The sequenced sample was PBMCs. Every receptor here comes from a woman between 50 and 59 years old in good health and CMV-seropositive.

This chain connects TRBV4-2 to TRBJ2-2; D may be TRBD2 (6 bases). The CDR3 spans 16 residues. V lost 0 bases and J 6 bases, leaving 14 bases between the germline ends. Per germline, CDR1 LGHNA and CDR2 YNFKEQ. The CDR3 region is CASSQEGTSLAGELFF. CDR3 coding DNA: TGTGCCAGCAGCCAAGAGGGAACTAGCTTGGCCGGGGAGCTGTTTTTT.

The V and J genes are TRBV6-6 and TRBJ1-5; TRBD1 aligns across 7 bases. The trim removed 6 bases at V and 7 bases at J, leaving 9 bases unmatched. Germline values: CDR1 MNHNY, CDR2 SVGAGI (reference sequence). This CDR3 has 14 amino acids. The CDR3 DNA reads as TGTGCCAGCAGCCGCCGGGACAGAAGACAGCCCCAGCATTTT. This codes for CASSRRDRRQPQHF.

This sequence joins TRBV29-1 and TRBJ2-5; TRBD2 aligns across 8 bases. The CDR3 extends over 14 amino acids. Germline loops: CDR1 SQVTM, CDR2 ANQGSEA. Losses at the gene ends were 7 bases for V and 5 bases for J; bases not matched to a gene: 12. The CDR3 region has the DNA TGCAGCGCCCATAGCGGGGCCGCTGGGGAGACCCAGTACTTC. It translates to CSAHSGAAGETQYF.

The CDR3 DNA sequence: TGTGCCAGCAGCTTAGATACAGCTAGCAATCAGCCCCAGCATTTT. It encodes CASSLDTASNQPQHF. This sequence joins TRBV7-9 and TRBJ1-5, with D uncertain. V lost 1 base and J lost 0, with 7 bases in between. The germline gives CDR1 SEHNR, CDR2 FQNEAQ (reference sequence). This CDR3 region has 15 residues. The whole variable domain, filled in from reference TRBV7-9 and TRBJ1-5, reads DTGVSQNPRHKITKRGQNVTFRCDPISEHNRLYWYRQTLGQGPEFLTYFQNEAQLEKSRLLSDRFSAERPKGSFSTLEIQRTEQGDSAMYLCASSLDTASNQPQHFGDGTRLSIL.

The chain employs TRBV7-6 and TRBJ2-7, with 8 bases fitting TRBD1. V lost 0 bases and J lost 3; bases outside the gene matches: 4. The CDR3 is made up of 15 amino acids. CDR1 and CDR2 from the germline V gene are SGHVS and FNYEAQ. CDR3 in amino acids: CASSLAWDRSYEQYF. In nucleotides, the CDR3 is TGTGCCAGCAGCTTAGCATGGGACAGGAGCTACGAGCAGTACTTC.

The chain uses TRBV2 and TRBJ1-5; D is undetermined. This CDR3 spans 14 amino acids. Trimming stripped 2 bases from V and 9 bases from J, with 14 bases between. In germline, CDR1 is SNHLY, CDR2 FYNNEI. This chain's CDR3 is CASSELDSLGPQHF. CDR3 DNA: TGTGCCAGCAGTGAACTCGACTCCCTGGGGCCCCAGCATTTT.

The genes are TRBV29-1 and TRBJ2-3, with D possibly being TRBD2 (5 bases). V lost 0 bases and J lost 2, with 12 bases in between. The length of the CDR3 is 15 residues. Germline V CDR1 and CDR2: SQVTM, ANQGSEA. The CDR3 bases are TGCAGCGTTGAAGATCGACGGAGGCACACAGATACGCAGTATTTT. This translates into CSVEDRRRHTDTQYF.

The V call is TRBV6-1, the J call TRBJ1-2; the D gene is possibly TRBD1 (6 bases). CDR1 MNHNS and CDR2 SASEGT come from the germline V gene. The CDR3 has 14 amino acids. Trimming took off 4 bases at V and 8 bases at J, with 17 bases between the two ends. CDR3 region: CASSVRRGMWGYTF. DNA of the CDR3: TGTGCCAGCAGTGTTCGTAGGGGGATGTGGGGCTACACCTTC.

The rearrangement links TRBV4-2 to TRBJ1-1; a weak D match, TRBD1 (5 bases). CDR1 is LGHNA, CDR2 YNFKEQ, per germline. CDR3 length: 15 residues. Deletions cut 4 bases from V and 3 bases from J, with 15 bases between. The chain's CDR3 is CASSLRVRDYTEAFF. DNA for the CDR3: TGTGCCAGCAGCCTCCGGGTCAGGGATTACACTGAAGCTTTCTTT.

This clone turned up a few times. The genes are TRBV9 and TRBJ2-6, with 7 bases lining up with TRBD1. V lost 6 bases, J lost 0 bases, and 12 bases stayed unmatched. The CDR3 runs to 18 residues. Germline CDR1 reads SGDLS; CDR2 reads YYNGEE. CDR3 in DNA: TGTGCCAGCACCTCAGCGTTGGACAGGCTCTCTGGGGCCAACGTCCTGACTTTC. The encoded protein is CASTSALDRLSGANVLTF.

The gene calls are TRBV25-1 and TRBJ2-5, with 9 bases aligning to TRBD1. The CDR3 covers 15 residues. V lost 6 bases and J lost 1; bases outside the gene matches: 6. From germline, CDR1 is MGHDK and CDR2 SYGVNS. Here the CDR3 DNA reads TGTGCCAGCAGCGCTGGGACAGGGCCCCAAGAGACCCAGTACTTC. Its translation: CASSAGTGPQETQYF.

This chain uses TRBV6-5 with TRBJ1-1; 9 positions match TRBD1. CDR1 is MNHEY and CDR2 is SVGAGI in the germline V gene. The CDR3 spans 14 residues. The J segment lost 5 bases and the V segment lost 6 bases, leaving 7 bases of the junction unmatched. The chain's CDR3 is CASSNRGRGTEAFF. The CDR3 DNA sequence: TGTGCCAGCAGCAACAGGGGGCGCGGTACTGAAGCTTTCTTT.

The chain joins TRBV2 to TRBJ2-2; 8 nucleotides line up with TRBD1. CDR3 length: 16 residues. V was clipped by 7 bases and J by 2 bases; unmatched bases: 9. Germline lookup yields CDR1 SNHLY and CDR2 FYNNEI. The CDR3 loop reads CASTDGTGKNTGELFF. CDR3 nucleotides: TGTGCCAGCACCGACGGGACAGGAAAAAACACCGGGGAGCTGTTTTTT. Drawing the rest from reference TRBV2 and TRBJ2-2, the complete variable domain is EPEVTQTPSHQVTQMGQEVILRCVPISNHLYFYWYRQILGQKVEFLVSFYNNEISEKSEIFDDQFSVERPDGSNFTLKIRSTKLEDSAMYFCASTDGTGKNTGELFFGEGSRLTVL.

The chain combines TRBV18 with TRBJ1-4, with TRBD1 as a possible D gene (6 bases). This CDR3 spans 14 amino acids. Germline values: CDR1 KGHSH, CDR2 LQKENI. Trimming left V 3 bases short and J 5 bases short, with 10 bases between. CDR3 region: CASSPPDRNEKLFF. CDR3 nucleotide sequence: TGTGCCAGCTCACCGCCGGACAGAAATGAAAAACTGTTTTTT.

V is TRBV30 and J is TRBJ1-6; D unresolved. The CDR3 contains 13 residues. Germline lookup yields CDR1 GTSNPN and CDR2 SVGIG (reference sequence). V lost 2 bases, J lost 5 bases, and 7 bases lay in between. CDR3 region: CAWSFQNNSPLHF. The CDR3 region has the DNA TGTGCCTGGAGTTTCCAGAATAATTCACCCCTCCACTTT.

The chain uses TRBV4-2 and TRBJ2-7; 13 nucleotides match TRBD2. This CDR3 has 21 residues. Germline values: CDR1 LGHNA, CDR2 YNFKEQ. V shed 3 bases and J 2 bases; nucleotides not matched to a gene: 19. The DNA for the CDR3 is TGTGCCAGCAGCCATGCGGGAGCACTCCGGACTAGCGGGAGATCGACCTACGAGCAGTACTTC. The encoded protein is CASSHAGALRTSGRSTYEQYF.

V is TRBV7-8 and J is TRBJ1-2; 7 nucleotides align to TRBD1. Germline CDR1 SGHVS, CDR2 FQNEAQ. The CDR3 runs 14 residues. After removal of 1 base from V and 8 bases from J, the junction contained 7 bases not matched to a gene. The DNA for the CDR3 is TGTGCCAGCAGCTTAGATCCGACAGGGAACGGCTACACCTTC. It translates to CASSLDPTGNGYTF.

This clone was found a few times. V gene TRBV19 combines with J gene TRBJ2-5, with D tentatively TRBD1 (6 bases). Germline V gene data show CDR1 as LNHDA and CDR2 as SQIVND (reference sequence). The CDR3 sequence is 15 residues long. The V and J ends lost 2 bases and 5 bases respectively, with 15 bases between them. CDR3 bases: TGTGCCAGTAGTATAAACGGTCCCCAGGGGGAGACCCAGTACTTC. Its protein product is CASSINGPQGETQYF.

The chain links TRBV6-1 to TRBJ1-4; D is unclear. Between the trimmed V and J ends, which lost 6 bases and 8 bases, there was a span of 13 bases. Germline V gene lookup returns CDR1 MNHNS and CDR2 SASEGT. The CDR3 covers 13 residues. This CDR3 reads CASSLYWREKLFF. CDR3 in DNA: TGTGCCAGCAGCCTCTATTGGCGGGAAAAACTGTTTTTT.

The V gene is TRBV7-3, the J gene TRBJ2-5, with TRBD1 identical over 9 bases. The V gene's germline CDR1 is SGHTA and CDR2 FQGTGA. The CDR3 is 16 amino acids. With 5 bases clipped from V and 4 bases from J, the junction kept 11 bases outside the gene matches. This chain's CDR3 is CASSPGTGLRGETQYF. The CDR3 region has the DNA TGTGCCAGCAGCCCCGGGACAGGGTTGCGTGGAGAGACCCAGTACTTC.

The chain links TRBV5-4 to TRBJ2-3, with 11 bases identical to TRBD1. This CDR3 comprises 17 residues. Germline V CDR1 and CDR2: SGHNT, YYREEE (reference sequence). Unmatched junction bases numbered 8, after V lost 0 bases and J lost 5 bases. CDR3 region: CASSLDSLGTGGDTQYF. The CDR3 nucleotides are TGTGCCAGCAGCTTGGACTCCTTAGGGACAGGGGGAGATACGCAGTATTTT.

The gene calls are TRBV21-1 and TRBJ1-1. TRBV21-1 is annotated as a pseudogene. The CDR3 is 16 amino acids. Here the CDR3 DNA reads TGTGCCAGCACCAACAAAGAGGAAGACCCGAACACTGAAGCTTTCTTT. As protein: CASTNKEEDPNTEAFF.